The 7 T cell receptor beta chains below come from one sample, sequenced in a study of shared clonotypes between healthy human individuals. Sequenced by immunoSEQ multiplex PCR; TCRdb stores in-frame clones only, minus some. Here the sample spans 980,000 or so clones, 76% being singletons. Sequencing was done on a sample of memory CD4+ T cells sorted from blood. Sample subset: CD45RA-negative fraction. These receptors were obtained from a man aged 18-30 years in good health.

The chain uses TRBV25-1 and TRBJ1-4, with a possible D match to TRBD1 (6 bases). The CDR3 sequence is 15 residues long. The V and J ends lost 3 bases and 8 bases respectively, with 16 bases between them. CDR1 MGHDK and CDR2 SYGVNS come from the germline V gene. CDR3 amino acids: CASSEFRGGREKLFF. CDR3 sequence (DNA): TGTGCCAGCAGTGAGTTTCGAGGGGGACGAGAAAAACTGTTTTTT.

The rearrangement uses TRBV5-1 and TRBJ2-5; possible D gene TRBD2, 5 bases. This CDR3 has 14 amino acids. Deletions cut 4 bases from V and 5 bases from J, with 15 bases between. Germline lookup yields CDR1 SGHRS and CDR2 YFSETQ. This CDR3 reads CASSPTIYGETQYF. The CDR3 coding sequence is TGCGCCAGCAGCCCGACTATCTATGGGGAGACCCAGTACTTC.

The chain links TRBV2 to TRBJ2-4, with a weak D call TRBD2 (6 bases). Germline assignment: CDR1 SNHLY and CDR2 FYNNEI. The CDR3 loop spans 14 amino acids. V was clipped by 7 bases and J by 2 bases, with 12 bases between them. CDR3 loop: CASTMGGTKNIQYF. The CDR3 DNA follows: TGTGCCAGCACGATGGGGGGTACCAAAAACATTCAGTACTTC.

Concerning this clone itself: A much larger clone lies a single base off, so this may be a read error. Other DNA sequences within the sample encode an identical CDR3. The chain recombines TRBV7-6 with TRBJ2-5; D gene uncertain. CDR1 is SGHVS, CDR2 FNYEAQ, per germline. V lost 4 bases and J lost 2, with 2 bases in between. The CDR3 runs to 11 residues. The CDR3 nucleotides read TGTGCCAGCAGCTCTCAAGAGACCCAGTACTTC. This translates into CASSSQETQYF.

V usage is TRBV6-1 and J usage is TRBJ1-1; 8 bases are a match to TRBD1. CDR1 is MNHNS and CDR2 is SASEGT in the germline V gene. This CDR3 contains 14 residues. Trimming removed 7 bases from V and 4 bases from J; junction bases left unmatched: 8. Written as DNA, the CDR3 is TGTGCCAGCAACCTCAGGGGGCTGCGCACTGAAGCTTTCTTT. This translates into CASNLRGLRTEAFF.

The chain uses TRBV30 and TRBJ1-6, with 9 bases that match TRBD1. V was pared by 2 bases and J by 10 bases, with 6 bases of the junction left unmatched. This CDR3 region has 14 residues. The germline CDR1 and CDR2 sequences are GTSNPN and SVGIG (reference sequence). The CDR3 sequence is CAWSPGTGRSPLHF. CDR3 nucleotides: TGTGCCTGGAGTCCGGGGACAGGGAGGTCACCCCTCCACTTT.

This clone was observed a single time. The chain employs TRBV6-5 and TRBJ2-1; TRBD2 might be the D (6 bases). This CDR3 spans 12 amino acids. Germline assignment: CDR1 MNHEY and CDR2 SVGAGI. Trimming took 2 bases from V and 10 from J, leaving 9 bases between them. The CDR3 coding sequence is TGTGCCAGCAGTTACCCGGAGGGGGAGCAGTTCTTC. Its translation is CASSYPEGEQFF.